These 29 T cell receptor beta chains were all obtained from the same sample, sequenced in a study of shared clonotypes between healthy human individuals. Libraries were prepared by immunoSEQ multiplex PCR; TCRdb keeps only in-frame clonotypes and omits some of them. The profile shows roughly 1 million clones, 78% of them singletons. Sequencing was carried out using memory CD4+ T cells from PBMCs. Sample subset: CD45RA-negative fraction. The receptors were gathered from a man aged 18 to 35 in good health. Some clones in this sample may be carry-over from other donors' samples.

The chain is built from TRBV4-2 and TRBJ1-5; no clear D gene. Germline loops: CDR1 LGHNA, CDR2 YNFKEQ. V gave up 0 bases and J gave up 3 bases, with 9 bases separating them. The CDR3 loop spans 15 amino acids. CDR3 nucleotide sequence: TGTGCCAGCAGCCAAGATCCCACAAACAATCAGCCCCAGCATTTT. This gives the protein CASSQDPTNNQPQHF.

The gene calls are TRBV15 and TRBJ1-4, with D hard to call. Trimming cost V 5 bases and J 4 bases, with 17 bases left between them. CDR3 length equals 16 residues. CDR1 LNHNV and CDR2 YYDKDF come from the germline V gene (reference sequence). The CDR3 sequence: CATSRGNEGYNEKLFF. In nucleotides, the CDR3 is TGTGCCACCAGCCGCGGGAATGAGGGCTATAATGAAAAACTGTTTTTT.

The rearrangement uses TRBV15 and TRBJ2-7; 7 bases are shared with TRBD2. The CDR3 runs to 16 residues. Trimming cost V 3 bases and J 1 base; bases outside gene matches: 9. From germline, CDR1 is LNHNV and CDR2 YYDKDF (reference sequence). As DNA, the CDR3 is TGTGCCACCAGCAGGAGGCTTCGAGCGGGATCCTACGAGCAGTACTTC. This translates into CATSRRLRAGSYEQYF.

This clone was seen a single time. This rearrangement joins TRBV7-9 to TRBJ2-1, with TRBD2 matching 9 bases. The V gene's germline CDR1 is SEHNR and CDR2 FQNEAQ (reference sequence). CDR3 size: 15 residues. V trimming: 7 bases; J trimming: 8 bases; junction bases outside the gene matches: 12. CDR3 sequence: CASTPIAGVADEQFF. The CDR3 DNA is TGTGCCAGCACCCCTATAGCGGGAGTAGCCGATGAGCAGTTCTTC.

V gene TRBV5-4 combines with J gene TRBJ1-4; D is possibly TRBD1 (5 bases). Looked up from germline, CDR1 is SGHNT and CDR2 is YYREEE (reference sequence). V was trimmed by 3 bases and J by 4 bases, leaving 13 bases between them. This CDR3 contains 15 residues. CDR3: CASSSFGALNEKLFF. The CDR3 DNA is TGTGCCAGCAGCTCATTCGGGGCCCTTAATGAAAAACTGTTTTTT.

The V gene is TRBV7-8, the J gene TRBJ1-1; D not certain. From germline, CDR1 is SGHVS and CDR2 FQNEAQ. V was pared by 4 bases and J by 4 bases, with 4 bases between. The CDR3 is 11 residues long. CDR3 sequence reads: CASSSGTEAFF. CDR3 DNA sequence: TGTGCCAGCAGCTCGGGCACTGAAGCTTTCTTT. Complete variable domain (other parts from reference TRBV7-8 and TRBJ1-1): GAGVSQSPRYKVAKRGQDVALRCDPISGHVSLFWYQQALGQGPEFLTYFQNEAQLDKSGLPSDRFFAERPEGSVSTLKIQRTQQEDSAVYLCASSSGTEAFFGQGTRLTVV.

In this sample, this clone turned up a few times. J is TRBJ1-4 and V is TRBV5-1; D gene ambiguous. Trimming removed 4 bases from V and 0 bases from J, with 7 bases in between. The CDR3 has 14 residues. Germline V gene data show CDR1 as SGHRS and CDR2 as YFSETQ. CDR3 amino acids: CASSDRATNEKLFF. The CDR3 DNA reads TGCGCCAGCAGCGATAGAGCAACTAATGAAAAACTGTTTTTT.

The chain uses TRBV28 and TRBJ1-1, with unresolved D. The germline V gene has CDR1 MDHEN and CDR2 SYDVKM. The CDR3 contains 13 residues. V was shortened by 8 bases and J by 4 bases, with 14 bases between the two germline ends. The DNA of the CDR3 is TGTGCCAGCCACCCCCGAGTGACCACTGAAGCTTTCTTT. Amino acids: CASHPRVTTEAFF.

The chain carries TRBV28 and TRBJ2-1, with TRBD2 identical over 7 bases. J gave up 5 bases and V 6 bases, and 7 bases lay outside the gene matches. Germline-derived CDR1 and CDR2 are MDHEN and SYDVKM. This CDR3 is built from 14 residues. CDR3 amino acids: CASSSGTTHNEQFF. For the CDR3, the DNA is TGTGCCAGCAGCTCCGGGACTACCCACAATGAGCAGTTCTTC.

This chain joins TRBV18 and TRBJ2-1; TRBD2 agrees at 7 bases. Germline values: CDR1 KGHSH, CDR2 LQKENI. Losses at the gene ends were 1 base for V and 6 bases for J; bases not matched to a gene: 6. CDR3 length: 15 residues. The CDR3 DNA sequence: TGTGCCAGCTCACCACAGGGCGGGAGCGTCAATGAGCAGTTCTTC. Translated: CASSPQGGSVNEQFF. The variable domain in full, completed from reference TRBV18 and TRBJ2-1, reads NAGVMQNPRHLVRRRGQEARLRCSPMKGHSHVYWYRQLPEEGLKFMVYLQKENIIDESGMPKERFSAEFPKEGPSILRIQQVVRGDSAAYFCASSPQGGSVNEQFFGPGTRLTVL.

J is TRBJ2-1 and V is TRBV6-5; D gene unclear. This CDR3 spans 16 amino acids. Trimming left V 3 bases short and J 0 bases short, with 12 bases between. The germline V gene encodes CDR1 MNHEY and CDR2 SVGAGI. CDR3 sequence (DNA): TGTGCCAGCAGTTATTCGGCTGCGAGCTCCTACAATGAGCAGTTCTTC. The encoded protein is CASSYSAASSYNEQFF.

CDR3 region: CSVEISGNTGELFF. The CDR3 region has the DNA TGCAGCGTTGAGATCAGCGGGAACACCGGGGAGCTGTTTTTT. V gene TRBV29-1 combines with J gene TRBJ2-2; a weak D match, TRBD2 (5 bases). Trimming shortened V by 3 bases and J by 1 base, and 9 bases separated the two germline ends. Germline CDR1 and CDR2: SQVTM and ANQGSEA. The length of the CDR3 is 14 residues.

This chain links TRBV28 with TRBJ1-1; 9 bases line up with TRBD1. The CDR3 is made up of 14 amino acids. Germline trimming cut 6 bases from V and 5 bases from J; bases unmatched to any gene: 7. Germline V gene sequence: CDR1 MDHEN, CDR2 SYDVKM. The CDR3 bases are TGTGCCAGCAGACAGGGGACAGGGCGTACTGAAGCTTTCTTT. The encoded protein is CASRQGTGRTEAFF.

This sequence joins TRBV30 and TRBJ1-5; no definite D call. Germline lookup yields CDR1 GTSNPN and CDR2 SVGIG (reference sequence). The CDR3 is made up of 13 amino acids. V was trimmed by 1 base and J by 5 bases, leaving 9 bases between them. The CDR3 spells CAWSGTLDQPQHF. As DNA, the CDR3 is TGTGCCTGGAGTGGAACACTAGATCAGCCCCAGCATTTT. Based on the CDR3 plus reference TRBV30 and TRBJ1-5, the full variable domain is SQTIHQWPATLVQPVGSPLSLECTVEGTSNPNLYWYRQAAGRGLQLLFYSVGIGQISSEVPQNLSASRPQDRQFILSSKKLLLSDSGFYLCAWSGTLDQPQHFGDGTRLSIL.

V is TRBV28 and J is TRBJ1-2, with D perhaps matching TRBD1 (5 bases). The CDR3 loop spans 15 amino acids. Trimming stripped 3 bases from V and 4 bases from J, with 15 bases between. Germline assignment: CDR1 MDHEN and CDR2 SYDVKM. CDR3 protein: CASSLVGRVGYGYTF. The CDR3 nucleotides are TGTGCCAGCAGTTTGGTAGGCAGGGTGGGCTATGGCTACACCTTC.

The chain links TRBV6-5 to TRBJ2-7; tentative D call: TRBD1 (6 bases). The CDR3 consists of 12 residues. Per germline, CDR1 MNHEY and CDR2 SVGAGI. This CDR3 reads CASDDRLYEQYF. The CDR3 nucleotides are TGTGCTAGCGACGACAGGCTCTACGAGCAGTACTTC.

V gene TRBV6-5 combines with J gene TRBJ2-7; no definite D call. The germline V gene has CDR1 MNHEY and CDR2 SVGAGI. The CDR3 spans 14 residues. The V end lost 0 bases, the J end lost 7 bases, and 13 bases lay between the germline ends. In DNA form, the CDR3 reads TGTGCCAGCAGTTACTCCCGGAACCCGTCTGAGCAGTACTTC. Its translation is CASSYSRNPSEQYF.

This clone appeared once. The rearrangement joins TRBV5-1 to TRBJ1-1; 7 bases are shared with TRBD1. Germline assignment: CDR1 SGHRS and CDR2 YFSETQ. The V gene end was trimmed by 4 bases and the J gene end by 4 bases; junction bases not matched to a gene: 7. The CDR3 sequence is 14 residues long. The CDR3 DNA is TGCGCCAGCAGCACGACAGGGTGGGGCACTGAAGCTTTCTTT. This translates into CASSTTGWGTEAFF.

This clone was recorded a few times. This rearrangement joins TRBV11-2 to TRBJ2-1; 9 bases fit TRBD2. V dropped 1 base and J dropped 4; count of bases not matched to a gene: 11. The germline V gene has CDR1 SGHAT and CDR2 FQNNGV. The CDR3 sequence is 18 residues long. DNA for the CDR3: TGTGCCAGCAGCTTAGGTACCTTCGCCGGACTAGCGTACAATGAGCAGTTCTTC. It yields the protein CASSLGTFAGLAYNEQFF.

The chain couples TRBV29-1 to TRBJ2-5; no clear D. Germline loops: CDR1 SQVTM, CDR2 ANQGSEA. The CDR3 consists of 12 residues. With 7 bases removed from V and 4 bases from J, the gap between germline ends came to 13 bases. CDR3 nucleotides: TGCAGCGCGGCAGCGACCGGAGAGACCCAGTACTTC. Its translation: CSAAATGETQYF.

This clone was recorded a few times. The chain has TRBV7-2 and TRBJ2-1, with D hard to call. The germline gives CDR1 SGHTA, CDR2 FQGNSA. The CDR3 has 14 amino acids. Trimming removed 4 bases at V and 2 bases at J, with 9 bases between. In DNA, the CDR3 is TGTGCCAGCAGCTCCATGGTAACCTACAATGAGCAGTTCTTC. Its protein product is CASSSMVTYNEQFF. The full variable domain, in which reference TRBV7-2 and TRBJ2-1 provide the parts outside the CDR3, is GAGVSQSPSNKVTEKGKDVELRCDPISGHTALYWYRQSLGQGLEFLIYFQGNSAPDKSGLPSDRFSAERTGGSVSTLTIQRTQQEDSAVYLCASSSMVTYNEQFFGPGTRLTVL.

V gene TRBV7-8 combines with J gene TRBJ2-3, with no clear D. The V end was cut by 3 bases, the J end by 11 bases, with 18 bases between. The CDR3 spans 14 residues. CDR1 is SGHVS and CDR2 is FQNEAQ in the germline V gene. CDR3 bases: TGTGCCAGCAGCTTGGAAAGACTCTCATTTCGGCAGTATTTT. It specifies CASSLERLSFRQYF. Combining the CDR3 with reference TRBV7-8 and TRBJ2-3 gives the whole variable domain GAGVSQSPRYKVAKRGQDVALRCDPISGHVSLFWYQQALGQGPEFLTYFQNEAQLDKSGLPSDRFFAERPEGSVSTLKIQRTQQEDSAVYLCASSLERLSFRQYFGPGTRLTVL.

This clone has only one observation. The chain links TRBV7-9 to TRBJ2-7, with D unclear. With 4 bases removed from V and 6 bases from J, the gap between germline ends came to 7 bases. Germline lookup yields CDR1 SEHNR and CDR2 FQNEAQ (reference sequence). The CDR3 extends over 11 amino acids. CDR3 sequence reads: CASSSLTEQYF. Here the CDR3 DNA reads TGTGCCAGCAGCTCCTTGACCGAGCAGTACTTC.

The V call is TRBV6-5, the J call TRBJ2-4; 8 bases map to TRBD1. The J segment lost 6 bases and the V segment lost 7 bases, leaving 8 bases of the junction unmatched. This CDR3 spans 14 amino acids. Germline loops: CDR1 MNHEY, CDR2 SVGAGI. This CDR3 reads CASTPSGTGNIQYF. The DNA for the CDR3 is TGTGCCAGCACTCCCTCCGGGACAGGAAACATTCAGTACTTC.

V is TRBV5-8 and J is TRBJ1-5; D is ambiguous. V lost 0 bases to trimming and J lost 9 bases, with 7 bases between them. CDR1 is SGHTS and CDR2 is YDEGEE in the germline V gene. The CDR3 runs 12 residues. The CDR3 DNA is TGTGCCAGCAGCTTGGACCTTGGGCCCCAGCATTTT. Residues: CASSLDLGPQHF.

As concerns this clone: Other DNA sequences in the sample encode the same CDR3. The V and J genes are TRBV6-5 and TRBJ1-5; 7 nucleotides match TRBD1. After removal of 5 bases from V and 5 bases from J, the junction contained 3 bases not matched to a gene. The V gene's germline CDR1 is MNHEY and CDR2 SVGAGI. This CDR3 contains 13 residues. The CDR3 DNA reads TGTGCCAGCAGTCCAGACAGGGATCAGCCCCAGCATTTT. Translating it yields CASSPDRDQPQHF.

V gene TRBV4-2 combines with J gene TRBJ2-7, with a possible D match to TRBD2 (6 bases). V lost 0 bases and J 4 bases, leaving 10 bases between the germline ends. Germline assignment: CDR1 LGHNA and CDR2 YNFKEQ. The CDR3 contains 14 residues. The CDR3 sequence: CASSQEIRGYEQYF. The CDR3 DNA follows: TGTGCCAGCAGCCAAGAGATCCGGGGGTACGAGCAGTACTTC.

This clone was counted a single time. The chain joins TRBV21-1 to TRBJ1-3. TRBV21-1 is an annotated pseudogene. The CDR3 extends over 12 amino acids. The CDR3 here is CASSKKQNTIYF. In DNA, the CDR3 is TGTGCCAGCAGTAAAAAGCAGAACACCATATATTTT.

V and J are TRBV27 and TRBJ2-7; perhaps TRBD2 as D (7 bases). The V and J ends lost 8 bases and 1 base respectively, with 24 bases between them. The CDR3 runs 17 residues. CDR1 is MNHEY and CDR2 is SMNVEV in the germline V gene (reference sequence). The CDR3 is CASRGHQGRATSYEQYF. CDR3 DNA sequence: TGTGCCAGCCGGGGGCATCAAGGGAGGGCCACGTCCTACGAGCAGTACTTC.